These 10 T cell receptor beta chains share one sample of origin, sequenced in a study of chemoradiotherapy in HPV16-positive cancers. Repertoires were generated with immunoSEQ multiplex PCR, while TCRdb's copy carries only in-frame clones and drops some. Of under 700 clones in the sample, about 91% were seen once. The specimen was tumor tissue, collected from a patient who underwent chemoradiotherapy. These receptors were taken from a human donor with HPV-associated anogenital cancer.

This clone has a single count. The chain couples TRBV15 to TRBJ2-5, with 8 nucleotides matching TRBD2. The CDR3 consists of 14 residues. The ends lost 2 bases at V and 4 bases at J; junction bases unmatched: 3. The germline CDR1 and CDR2 sequences are LNHNV and YYDKDF (reference sequence). CDR3 protein: CATSRPGLGETQYF. As DNA, the CDR3 is TGTGCCACCAGCAGACCGGGACTAGGAGAGACCCAGTACTTC.

The chain joins TRBV5-1 to TRBJ2-2; the D gene is possibly TRBD2 (7 bases). Deletions cut 2 bases from V and 3 bases from J, with 14 bases between. The CDR3 is made up of 16 amino acids. CDR1 and CDR2 from the germline V gene are SGHRS and YFSETQ. This CDR3 is CASSLRGGRDTGELFF. DNA of the CDR3: TGCGCCAGCAGCTTAAGGGGGGGCCGGGACACCGGGGAGCTGTTTTTT. The variable domain in full, completed from reference TRBV5-1 and TRBJ2-2, reads KAGVTQTPRYLIKTRGQQVTLSCSPISGHRSVSWYQQTPGQGLQFLFEYFSETQRNKGNFPGRFSGRQFSNSRSEMNVSTLELGDSALYLCASSLRGGRDTGELFFGEGSRLTVL.

This clone was detected once. V gene TRBV7-9 combines with J gene TRBJ2-1; 9 bases agree with TRBD1. V lost 5 bases to trimming and J lost 8 bases; unmatched junction nucleotides: 7. Germline CDR1 reads SEHNR; CDR2 reads FQNEAQ (reference sequence). This CDR3 contains 14 residues. The CDR3 protein is CASSAQTGGDEQFF. CDR3 DNA sequence: TGTGCCAGCAGCGCGCAGACAGGGGGGGATGAGCAGTTCTTC.

This sequence joins TRBV15 and TRBJ1-3, with a possible D match to TRBD1 (5 bases). Germline assignment: CDR1 LNHNV and CDR2 YYDKDF (reference sequence). Trimming removed 5 bases at V and 4 bases at J, with 12 bases between. This CDR3 comprises 14 residues. Here the CDR3 reads CATSEGAGGNTIYF. Written as DNA, the CDR3 is TGTGCCACCAGCGAAGGGGCAGGGGGAAACACCATATATTTT.

The rearrangement joins TRBV18 to TRBJ2-7, with 9 bases fitting TRBD2. V was clipped by 4 bases and J by 0 bases; unmatched bases: 4. There are 15 residues in the CDR3. From germline, CDR1 is KGHSH and CDR2 LQKENI. The DNA for the CDR3 is TGTGCCAGCTCACATAGCGGGGGCCTCTCCTACGAGCAGTACTTC. Residues: CASSHSGGLSYEQYF.

V and J are TRBV6-1 and TRBJ2-5; TRBD2 matches 8 bases. Unmatched junction bases numbered 8, after V lost 5 bases and J lost 3 bases. The CDR3 length is 15 residues. Germline V gene data show CDR1 as MNHNS and CDR2 as SASEGT. CDR3: CASSRAGGLEETQYF. For the CDR3, the DNA is TGTGCCAGCAGTAGGGCGGGGGGACTGGAAGAGACCCAGTACTTC.

This clone was recorded only once. The J gene is TRBJ1-1, the V gene TRBV7-3, with 9 bases that match TRBD1. Germline lookup yields CDR1 SGHTA and CDR2 FQGTGA. This CDR3 has 13 residues. The trim removed 5 bases at V and 8 bases at J, leaving 6 bases unmatched. CDR3 DNA sequence: TGTGCCAGCAGCCTCTCCGGGACAGGGGAAGCTTTCTTT. Its protein product is CASSLSGTGEAFF. Variable domain in full (rest from reference TRBV7-3 and TRBJ1-1): GAGVSQTPSNKVTEKGKYVELRCDPISGHTALYWYRQSLGQGPEFLIYFQGTGAADDSGLPNDRFFAVRPEGSVSTLKIQRTERGDSAVYLCASSLSGTGEAFFGQGTRLTVV.

The V gene is TRBV5-1, the J gene TRBJ1-3; possible D gene TRBD1, 5 bases. Per the germline V gene, CDR1 is SGHRS and CDR2 is YFSETQ. This CDR3 has 15 amino acids. V was trimmed by 5 bases and J by 4 bases, leaving 16 bases between them. The CDR3 DNA sequence: TGCGCCAGCAGTCCCGCCCCGGCAGGGGGAAACACCATATATTTT. It specifies CASSPAPAGGNTIYF.

The chain is built from TRBV2 and TRBJ2-3; D ambiguous. Germline V gene lookup returns CDR1 SNHLY and CDR2 FYNNEI. Trimming shortened V by 7 bases and J by 0 bases, and 8 bases separated the two germline ends. This CDR3 has 13 residues. CDR3 amino acids: CASIGPSTDTQYF. DNA for the CDR3: TGTGCCAGCATCGGGCCTAGCACAGATACGCAGTATTTT.

The chain carries TRBV6-5 and TRBJ2-2, with 7 bases fitting TRBD1. V was pared by 4 bases and J by 6 bases, with 11 bases of the junction left unmatched. In germline, CDR1 is MNHEY, CDR2 SVGAGI. The CDR3 extends over 16 amino acids. CDR3 DNA sequence: TGTGCCAGCAGTTCACACCGGACAGGTCGGGCCGGGGAGCTGTTTTTT. Translating gives CASSSHRTGRAGELFF.